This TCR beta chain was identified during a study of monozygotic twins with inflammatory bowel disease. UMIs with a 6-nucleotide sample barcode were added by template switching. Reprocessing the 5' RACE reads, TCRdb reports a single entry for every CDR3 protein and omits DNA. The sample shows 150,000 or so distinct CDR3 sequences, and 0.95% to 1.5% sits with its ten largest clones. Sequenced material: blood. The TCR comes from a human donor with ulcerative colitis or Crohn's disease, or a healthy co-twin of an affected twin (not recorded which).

CDR3 loop: CAWSGQLAGGPSYEQYF. The V gene is TRBV30, the J gene TRBJ2-7; with no DNA, the TCRdb D assignment of TRBD2 cannot be verified. The CDR3 has 17 amino acids. The germline CDR1 and CDR2 sequences are GTSNPN and SVGIG (reference sequence).